This T cell receptor beta chain is from a study of human T cells and chemical hapten exposure. Regarding time point: patch test 1, 2 weeks after DPC sensitization. Stated treatment: therapeutic diphenylcyclopropenone sensitization with weekly scalp DPC. TCRdb reprocessed the RACE reads via MiXCR and lists one record per CDR3 protein. The sample contains 150,000 to 200,000 distinct CDR3 sequences, approximately 20% of which appear only once. V lost 0 bases and J lost 6; bases outside the gene matches: 5. The CDR3 extends over 16 amino acids. The germline gives CDR1 SGHNT, CDR2 YYREEE (reference sequence). This clonotype showed up just a few times.

The sample in question was whole blood, obtained in connection with sensitization to the hapten diphenylcyclopropenone (DPC). This clonotype was obtained from a woman in her forties or fifties with alopecia areata. Some clones in this sample may be carry-over from other donors' samples. The chain has TRBV5-4 and TRBJ2-3, with TRBD2 matching over 12 bases. The CDR3 protein is CASSLEASGRADTQYF. In DNA, the CDR3 is TGTGCCAGCAGCTTGGAGGCTAGCGGGAGGGCGGATACGCAGTATTTT.